This paragraph reports one TCR beta chain. This specimen comes from a study of blood T cell repertoires in COVID-19. Study details: Acute-phase and convalescent COVID-19 samples originated in the United States, Italy and Spain. PBMCs, B-cell-depleted T cells, or T cells provided the cDNA or gDNA that made up the material.

The CDR3 is made up of 14 amino acids. Germline V CDR1 and CDR2: LNHDA, SQIVND (reference sequence). Between the trimmed V and J ends, which lost 6 bases and 2 bases, there was a span of 10 bases. Per the original methods: Amplification of reference gene primers was used by the study to estimate nucleated cell counts. The data were produced by immunoSEQ multiplex PCR, yet TCRdb's version contains in-frame clones alone and is incomplete. V and J calls and clone size are given by that table; D and trimming were obtained from the DNA. The sample consists of some 110,000 clones, around 83% of them appearing once.

The chain carries TRBV19 and TRBJ2-2; tentatively, D is TRBD1 (6 bases). This sequence was found in an elderly woman with COVID-19, enrolled during active disease. The sequenced material came from peripheral blood. The CDR3 region is CASSPDSNTGELFF. Written as DNA, the CDR3 is TGTGCCAGTAGCCCGGACAGTAACACCGGGGAGCTGTTTTTT.